This T cell receptor (beta chain) appears in the sequencing data of a study of molecular identifiers for immune sequencing clone quantification. Study conclusions and caveats: Reports indicate spiked Jurkat TCR RNA from one cell could be found among 1 million or so naive cells. It was shown that clones above 20 RNA copies held over 98% of effector molecules, but under 1% in naive cells.

With listed TCR primers and previously described methods, bulk TCR libraries were prepared. MiXCR, applied by TCRdb to the PCR reads, yields one record per CDR3 protein. The sample includes about 65,000 distinct CDR3 sequences, around a sixth of them seen just once. Concerning this clonotype: Its target is unknown. A much more abundant neighbour one base away suggests this may be a read error. No conserved phenylalanine or tryptophan ends this CDR3, so it is likely a read error.

The authors sorted naive CD8 T cells as CD8+CD4-CCR7+CD45RA+. The origin of this receptor is a human donor in good health. Some libraries in this study had Jurkat cell RNA spiked in. The sequencing sample was made of naive CD8+ T cells from blood, with Jurkat cell RNA spiked in. Subset described: FACS-sorted CD8+CD4-CCR7+CD45RA+ naive T cells.

The CDR3 DNA follows: TGTGCCAGCACCGGACTAGCGGGAGGGTACGAGCAGTACCTC. Residues: CASTGLAGGYEQYL. V is TRBV6-5 and J is TRBJ2-7; 15 nucleotides agree with TRBD2. This CDR3 contains 14 residues. V trimming: 7 bases; J trimming: 4 bases; junction bases outside the gene matches: 2. Per the germline V gene, CDR1 is MNHEY and CDR2 is SVGAGI.